Described below is a single T cell receptor beta chain sequence and its context. What it binds is not known. The CDR3 covers 17 residues. Trimming cost V 6 bases and J 4 bases; bases outside gene matches: 12. CDR1 and CDR2 (germline): MNHEY, SMNVEV (reference sequence). Each unsorted PBMC replicate got 300 ng genomic DNA, around 30,000 genomes. Authors' processing steps: With immunoSEQ giving junction-only sequences and no quality scores, filtering differed. Data came from immunoSEQ multiplex PCR; TCRdb stores just in-frame clones and leaves some out. V, J and clone size derive from that table, while D and trimming were established from the DNA sequence. The sample lists about 480,000 clones, less than 85% occurring once. The data are from a study of shared clonotypes between healthy human individuals. Donors were healthy HIV-negative adults without recently reported acute infections or vaccinations.

Findings of the study overall: Donors were few, which limited the genetic and exposure-history diversity represented.

The TCR was taken from a woman in her forties in good health. Some clones in this sample may be carry-over from other donors' samples. Specimen: PBMCs. V is TRBV27 and J is TRBJ2-2; 9 nucleotides line up with TRBD2. The CDR3 nucleotides read TGTGCCAGCAGAGGGGGTTTAGCGGGAGTTAGCACCGGGGAGCTGTTTTTT. Protein sequence: CASRGGLAGVSTGELFF.